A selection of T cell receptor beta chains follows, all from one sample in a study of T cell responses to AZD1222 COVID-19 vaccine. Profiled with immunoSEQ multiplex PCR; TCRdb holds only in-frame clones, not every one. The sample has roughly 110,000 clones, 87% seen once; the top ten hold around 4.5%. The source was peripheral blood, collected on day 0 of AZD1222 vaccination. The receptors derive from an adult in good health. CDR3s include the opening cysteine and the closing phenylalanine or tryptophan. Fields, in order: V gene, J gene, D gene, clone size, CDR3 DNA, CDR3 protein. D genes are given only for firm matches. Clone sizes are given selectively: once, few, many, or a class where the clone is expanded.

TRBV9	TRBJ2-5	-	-	TGTGCCAGCAGCGTAGGAGGAGGGGCACGAGAGACCCAGTACTTC	CASSVGGGARETQYF
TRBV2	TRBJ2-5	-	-	TGTGCCAGCGGCGAAACAGGGTGGGAGACCCAGTACTTC	CASGETGWETQYF
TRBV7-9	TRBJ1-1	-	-	TGTGCCAGCAGCTTTTTTGACACTGAAGCTTTCTTT	CASSFFDTEAFF
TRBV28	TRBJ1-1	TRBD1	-	TGTGCCAGCAGGCGTGGGACAGGGAGGAACACTGAAGCTTTCTTT	CASRRGTGRNTEAFF
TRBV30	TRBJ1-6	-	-	TGTGCCTGGAGTGCCCTTATGTCCTCCTATAATTCACCCCTCCACTTT	CAWSALMSSYNSPLHF
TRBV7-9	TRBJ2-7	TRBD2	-	TGTGCCAGCAGCTCCAGGACTAGCTCCTACGAGCAGTACTTC	CASSSRTSSYEQYF
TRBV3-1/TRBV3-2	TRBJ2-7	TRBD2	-	TGTGCCAGCAGCCACCTAGCGGTAAGCTCCTACGAGCAGTACTTC	CASSHLAVSSYEQYF
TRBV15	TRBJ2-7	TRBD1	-	TGTGCCACCAGCCCGGGACAGGTCTACGAGCAGTACTTC	CATSPGQVYEQYF
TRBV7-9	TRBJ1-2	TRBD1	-	TGTGCCAGCAGCTTAGTGGGGACAGGCTATGGCTACACCTTC	CASSLVGTGYGYTF
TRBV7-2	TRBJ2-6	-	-	TGTGCCAGCAGCCCCACCTCTGGGGCCAACGTCCTGACTTTC	CASSPTSGANVLTF
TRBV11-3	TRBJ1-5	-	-	TGTGCCAGCAGCTTAGAGGGGCTTGCTTTGCGGCGAGGACAGCCCCAGCATTTT	CASSLEGLALRRGQPQHF
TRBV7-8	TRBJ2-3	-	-	TGTGCCAGCAGCCCCGAGACCTCGTACAGATCAAGCACAGATACGCAGTATTTT	CASSPETSYRSSTDTQYF
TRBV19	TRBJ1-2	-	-	TGTGCCAGTAGTCCCGAAGGGAGACGGCATGGCTACACCTTC	CASSPEGRRHGYTF
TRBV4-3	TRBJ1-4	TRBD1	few	TGCGCCAGCAGCCAGTTTCATGGGACAGGGGATGAAAAACTGTTTTTT	CASSQFHGTGDEKLFF
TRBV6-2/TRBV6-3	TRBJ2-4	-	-	TGTGCCAGCAGTGGAACAGGGTTCATCGAAAACATTCAGTACTTC	CASSGTGFIENIQYF